Below, 19 T cell receptor beta chains from the same sample are listed, as sequenced in a study of T-cell reconstitution after alpha-beta-depleted transplantation in children. A TCRbeta library incorporating unique molecular identifiers was prepared. TCRdb fed the PCR reads into MiXCR, producing one record per CDR3 protein. The profile shows a few hundred thousand distinct CDR3 sequences, roughly a tenth of them singletons. Specimen: PBMCs from the stem cell graft donor, collected from the stem cell graft. The receptor set was obtained from a human donor who donated a stem cell graft to a child with SCID.

At least ten counts were recorded for this clonotype. The gene calls are TRBV6-1 and TRBJ1-2; unclear D gene. This CDR3 contains 11 residues. V lost 3 bases to trimming and J lost 8 bases, with 7 bases between them. CDR1 is MNHNS, CDR2 SASEGT, per germline. The CDR3 coding sequence is TGTGCCAGCAGTGAGATCCACGGCTACACCTTC. Its translation is CASSEIHGYTF.

This clonotype is a singleton in its sample. The chain has TRBV5-5 and TRBJ2-1; D unresolved. The CDR3 consists of 17 residues. V was shortened by 0 bases and J by 0 bases, with 13 bases between the two germline ends. Per the germline V gene, CDR1 is SGHKS and CDR2 is YYEKEE (reference sequence). The CDR3 sequence is CASSLAVGSSSYNEQFF. The CDR3 DNA is TGTGCCAGCAGCTTGGCGGTAGGCTCGAGCTCCTACAATGAGCAGTTCTTC.

This clonotype has a count of ten or more. This sequence joins TRBV11-2 and TRBJ2-3; D uncertain. V dropped 5 bases and J dropped 1 base, with 22 bases sitting between them. Per germline, CDR1 SGHAT and CDR2 FQNNGV. The CDR3 is 18 amino acids. The CDR3 DNA follows: TGTGCCAGCAGCACAAAGCCCGGACGGAACCCAGGCACAGATACGCAGTATTTT. Translation: CASSTKPGRNPGTDTQYF.

The table lists this clonotype with many counts. V and J are TRBV6-5 and TRBJ1-2; 9 nucleotides align to TRBD1. The J segment lost 3 bases and the V segment lost 1 base, leaving 9 bases of the junction unmatched. This CDR3 spans 17 amino acids. Germline V CDR1 and CDR2: MNHEY, SVGAGI. The CDR3 loop reads CASSYWGQGATYYGYTF. CDR3 in DNA: TGTGCCAGCAGTTACTGGGGACAGGGCGCAACTTACTATGGCTACACCTTC.

This clonotype was counted at least ten times. The chain uses TRBV7-7 and TRBJ2-3; D may be TRBD2 (6 bases). Trimming left V 4 bases short and J 0 bases short, with 14 bases between. CDR3 length: 16 amino acids. Germline lookup yields CDR1 SSHAT and CDR2 FNYEAQ (reference sequence). Here the CDR3 DNA reads TGTGCCAGCAGCTCGGGTGGGGACTCCAGCACAGATACGCAGTATTTT. This encodes CASSSGGDSSTDTQYF.

This clonotype occurred many times. V gene TRBV10-3 combines with J gene TRBJ2-1; 10 nucleotides match TRBD2. This CDR3 comprises 14 residues. After removal of 5 bases from V and 10 bases from J, the junction contained 8 bases not matched to a gene. Germline-derived CDR1 and CDR2 are ENHRY and SYGVKD. In DNA form, the CDR3 reads TGTGCCATCAGTTACTTACCGGGACTAGCGGAGCAGTTCTTC. Translation gives CAISYLPGLAEQFF.

This clonotype was seen at least ten times. V usage is TRBV5-1 and J usage is TRBJ2-2, with D perhaps matching TRBD2 (6 bases). The germline V gene has CDR1 SGHRS and CDR2 YFSETQ. There are 14 residues in the CDR3. Trimming cost V 2 bases and J 4 bases, with 9 bases left between them. The CDR3 nucleotides are TGCGCCAGCAGCTTCCCCGGGGGCACCGGGGAGCTGTTTTTT. It encodes CASSFPGGTGELFF.

This clonotype was counted at least ten times. J is TRBJ1-3 and V is TRBV20-1, with a weak D call TRBD1 (5 bases). V was clipped by 6 bases and J by 2 bases, with 14 bases between them. The CDR3 runs to 14 residues. Germline CDR1 reads DFQATT; CDR2 reads SNEGSKA (reference sequence). This CDR3 reads CSASGLIAGNTIYF. The CDR3, as DNA: TGCAGTGCATCGGGACTTATCGCTGGAAACACCATATATTTT.

This clonotype was seen at least ten times. The chain employs TRBV6-4 and TRBJ2-1; no clear D gene. V was pared by 2 bases and J by 8 bases, with 19 bases between. Germline V lookup: CDR1 MRHNA, CDR2 SNTAGT. The CDR3 length is 16 residues. The CDR3 spells CASSDAGSATLDEQFF. Written as DNA, the CDR3 is TGTGCCAGCAGTGACGCAGGTTCAGCGACACTCGATGAGCAGTTCTTC.

Ten or more counts support this clonotype. The chain couples TRBV5-1 to TRBJ1-3, with TRBD1 identical over 9 bases. In germline, CDR1 is SGHRS, CDR2 YFSETQ. There are 15 residues in the CDR3. V shed 0 bases, J shed 2 bases, and the junction held 0 bases outside the gene matches. CDR3 residues: CASSLDRGPGNTIYF. CDR3 nucleotides: TGCGCCAGCAGCTTGGACAGGGGGCCTGGAAACACCATATATTTT.

This clonotype was picked up many times. J is TRBJ2-3 and V is TRBV2; D gene uncertain. CDR1 and CDR2 from the germline V gene are SNHLY and FYNNEI. The germline V and J ends were trimmed by 2 bases and 6 bases, with 12 bases remaining between them. This CDR3 region has 14 residues. CDR3: CASSEQTLADTQYF. The CDR3 nucleotides are TGTGCCAGCAGTGAACAGACCTTGGCGGATACGCAGTATTTT. Drawing the rest from reference TRBV2 and TRBJ2-3, the complete variable domain is EPEVTQTPSHQVTQMGQEVILRCVPISNHLYFYWYRQILGQKVEFLVSFYNNEISEKSEIFDDQFSVERPDGSNFTLKIRSTKLEDSAMYFCASSEQTLADTQYFGPGTRLTVL.

This clonotype was seen many times. The V and J genes are TRBV20-1 and TRBJ2-3; a possible D gene is TRBD1 (6 bases). This CDR3 is 15 amino acids long. Trimming cost V 6 bases and J 9 bases, with 25 bases left between them. Germline V gives CDR1 DFQATT, CDR2 SNEGSKA (reference sequence). CDR3 nucleotides: TGCAGTGCGGGGCTAGTCACTACCTACACAGGGACGCAGTATTTT. It yields the protein CSAGLVTTYTGTQYF.

This clonotype was detected many times. This chain joins TRBV28 and TRBJ1-2; no firm D call. CDR1 and CDR2 (germline): MDHEN, SYDVKM. With 4 bases removed from V and 7 bases from J, the gap between germline ends came to 13 bases. The CDR3 has 13 residues. DNA of the CDR3: TGTGCCAGCAGTTCCGGCCGGGAAGGTGGCTACACCTTC. Protein sequence: CASSSGREGGYTF.

Worth noting for this clonotype: A much larger clone is a single base away; this may be a read error. V usage is TRBV2 and J usage is TRBJ1-2; D is uncertain. The CDR3 sequence is 14 residues long. Germline assignment: CDR1 SNHLY and CDR2 FYNNEI. Here the CDR3 reads CASSEWTADYSYTF. In DNA, the CDR3 is TGTGCCAGCAGTGAATGGACGGCTGACTATAGCTACACCTTC.

This clonotype was observed once. This clone may be a read error of a much larger clone one base away. The J gene is TRBJ2-5, the V gene TRBV7-8; tentatively, D is TRBD1 (5 bases). CDR1 SGHVS and CDR2 FQNEAQ come from the germline V gene. The CDR3 has 15 amino acids. CDR3 DNA sequence: TGTGCCAGCAGCTCTAACCCTCAGGGTCAAGATACCCAGTACTTC. Translating gives CASSSNPQGQDTQYF.

The sample holds many counts of this clonotype. The chain has TRBV3-1 and TRBJ1-6; D not certain. The V gene lost 3 bases and the J gene lost 3 bases, with 6 bases spanning the gap. Germline CDR1 LGHDT, CDR2 YNNKEL (reference sequence). This CDR3 is 14 amino acids long. In DNA, the CDR3 is TGTGCCAGCAGCCAGGGCGGCTATAATTCACCCCTCCACTTT. This translates into CASSQGGYNSPLHF.

This clonotype was recorded at least ten times. The chain couples TRBV6-1 to TRBJ2-1; 14 nucleotides agree with TRBD2. CDR1 is MNHNS and CDR2 is SASEGT in the germline V gene. V lost 6 bases to trimming and J lost 4 bases; unmatched junction nucleotides: 5. The CDR3 is 16 residues long. The CDR3 region has the DNA TGTGCCAGCAGCCGGACTAGCGGGGGGACTTACAATGAGCAGTTCTTC. Translation gives CASSRTSGGTYNEQFF.

Many counts were recorded for this clonotype. V and J are TRBV12-3 or TRBV12-4 and TRBJ1-1; D perhaps matches TRBD1 (5 bases). This CDR3 is built from 14 residues. The ends were cut back, 7 bases at V and 5 bases at J, with 17 bases in the middle. CDR3 loop: CASTWMGETTEAFF. In nucleotides, the CDR3 is TGTGCCAGCACTTGGATGGGGGAAACAACTGAAGCTTTCTTT.

This clonotype was detected many times. V is TRBV11-2 and J is TRBJ1-6; 8 nucleotides match TRBD1. V shed 1 base, J shed 16 bases, and the junction held 6 bases outside the gene matches. Per the germline V gene, CDR1 is SGHAT and CDR2 is FQNNGV. CDR3 length: 13 residues. CDR3 nucleotides: TGTGCCAGCAGCTTAGGGGACGGGGACAGGCTCCACTTT. Its protein is CASSLGDGDRLHF.